These 11 T cell receptor beta chains originate from one sample sequenced in a study of beta chain features in type 1 diabetes. General observations from the study: There was a moderate but significant shortening of TCRB CDR3s in all four CD4+ subsets of Type 1 diabetes patients.

Of the isolated RNA, all was reverse transcribed, and so the sequenced material was expressed TCRB transcripts. TCRdb keeps only in-frame clones here, not all; method: immunoSEQ multiplex PCR. This table holds 300,000 to 450,000 clones, 8.5% to 10% found once. Their target antigens are unknown. Sequencing input: central memory CD4+ T cells from blood. These receptors were taken from a man aged 25 to 40 with type 1 diabetes.

This clone was recorded at least ten times. The chain has TRBV2 and TRBJ2-3; TRBD2 agrees at 10 bases. The CDR3 has 18 amino acids. The germline V gene encodes CDR1 SNHLY and CDR2 FYNNEI. The trim removed 6 bases at V and 1 base at J, leaving 13 bases unmatched. The CDR3 loop is CASRPRASGRRGTDTQYF. In DNA form, the CDR3 reads TGTGCCAGCAGGCCAAGGGCTAGCGGGAGACGTGGCACAGATACGCAGTATTTT.

This rearrangement joins TRBV30 to TRBJ2-1; a possible D gene is TRBD2 (6 bases). V lost 1 base and J lost 3, with 16 bases in between. The germline gives CDR1 GTSNPN, CDR2 SVGIG (reference sequence). This CDR3 is 16 amino acids long. CDR3 sequence (DNA): TGTGCCTGGAGTGGTAGGGGTAGCGGAAACTACAATGAGCAGTTCTTC. It translates to CAWSGRGSGNYNEQFF. The whole variable domain, remainder taken from reference TRBV30 and TRBJ2-1, is SQTIHQWPATLVQPVGSPLSLECTVEGTSNPNLYWYRQAAGRGLQLLFYSVGIGQISSEVPQNLSASRPQDRQFILSSKKLLLSDSGFYLCAWSGRGSGNYNEQFFGPGTRLTVL.

There are a few counts of this clone. The chain carries TRBV5-4 and TRBJ2-2; a weak D match, TRBD1 (5 bases). Germline CDR1 is SGHNT and CDR2 is YYREEE (reference sequence). V was cut by 4 bases and J by 5 bases, with 15 bases left in between. This CDR3 has 15 amino acids. For the CDR3, the DNA is TGTGCCAGCAGCCTAGGGATGACAGATACCGGGGAGCTGTTTTTT. The encoded protein is CASSLGMTDTGELFF. Full variable domain (missing parts from reference TRBV5-4 and TRBJ2-2): ETGVTQSPTHLIKTRGQQVTLRCSSQSGHNTVSWYQQALGQGPQFIFQYYREEENGRGNFPPRFSGLQFPNYSSELNVNALELDDSALYLCASSLGMTDTGELFFGEGSRLTVL.

A remark on this clone: A far larger clone is only one base removed, so a read error is likely. The CDR3 ends on some other residue instead of the conserved phenylalanine or tryptophan, so this is likely a read error. The J gene is TRBJ2-4, the V gene TRBV7-2; unclear D gene. This CDR3 spans 13 amino acids. V lost 5 bases, J lost 7 bases, and 12 bases lay in between. From germline, CDR1 is SGHTA and CDR2 FQGNSA. The CDR3 DNA sequence: TGTGCCAGCAGCCCTATAAGGTCCAACATTCAGTACCTC. Translated, it gives CASSPIRSNIQYL.

This clone appeared a few times. The chain employs TRBV5-1 and TRBJ1-4; TRBD1 agrees at 9 bases. The CDR3 runs 14 residues. V shed 4 bases, J shed 6 bases, and the junction held 4 bases outside the gene matches. Germline-derived CDR1 and CDR2 are SGHRS and YFSETQ. CDR3 in amino acids: CASSPGQGDEKLFF. The DNA for the CDR3 is TGCGCCAGCAGCCCGGGACAGGGCGATGAAAAACTGTTTTTT.

There are a few counts of this clone. The V call is TRBV7-9, the J call TRBJ2-7; D is perhaps TRBD2 (5 bases). V was cut by 5 bases and J by 2 bases, with 16 bases left in between. This CDR3 region has 15 residues. Germline values: CDR1 SEHNR, CDR2 FQNEAQ (reference sequence). The CDR3 DNA reads TGTGCCAGCAGCCCCAGAAATCGGGGAACCTACGAGCAGTACTTC. Amino acids: CASSPRNRGTYEQYF.

This clone has a handful of counts. V usage is TRBV5-1 and J usage is TRBJ1-1; D is unclear. V lost 4 bases and J 1 base, leaving 20 bases between the germline ends. CDR1 and CDR2 from the germline V gene are SGHRS and YFSETQ. The CDR3 spans 17 residues. Written as DNA, the CDR3 is TGCGCCAGCAGCCCGGAATCATGGAGGCCGACGAACACTGAAGCTTTCTTT. It codes for CASSPESWRPTNTEAFF.

The rearrangement links TRBV5-1 to TRBJ1-4; 10 bases agree with TRBD1. This CDR3 spans 14 amino acids. Germline V CDR1 and CDR2: SGHRS, YFSETQ. V gave up 2 bases and J gave up 7 bases; unmatched junction bases: 2. This chain's CDR3 is CASSLGTGAEKLFF. The DNA for the CDR3 is TGCGCCAGCAGCTTAGGGACAGGGGCTGAAAAACTGTTTTTT.

The chain is built from TRBV28 and TRBJ2-6; D might be TRBD1 (6 bases). The ends were cut back, 6 bases at V and 3 bases at J, with 18 bases in the middle. The CDR3 is 17 amino acids. Germline CDR1 and CDR2: MDHEN and SYDVKM. The CDR3 DNA follows: TGTGCCAGCAGCCCCGCCAGGGGAGTATATGGGGCCAACGTCCTGACTTTC. Its translation is CASSPARGVYGANVLTF.

The chain is built from TRBV18 and TRBJ1-3; D is unclear. Trimming left V 3 bases short and J 4 bases short, with 10 bases between. CDR1 is KGHSH and CDR2 is LQKENI in the germline V gene. This CDR3 has 14 residues. CDR3 DNA sequence: TGTGCCAGCTCACCTACCCCGGAGGGAAACACCATATATTTT. This gives the protein CASSPTPEGNTIYF. Combining the CDR3 with reference TRBV18 and TRBJ1-3 gives the whole variable domain NAGVMQNPRHLVRRRGQEARLRCSPMKGHSHVYWYRQLPEEGLKFMVYLQKENIIDESGMPKERFSAEFPKEGPSILRIQQVVRGDSAAYFCASSPTPEGNTIYFGEGSWLTVV.

This clone was counted ten times or more. The V gene is TRBV7-2, the J gene TRBJ1-5; no definite D call. The CDR3 consists of 13 residues. V shed 3 bases and J shed 6 bases, with 9 bases lying between them. CDR1 is SGHTA, CDR2 FQGNSA, per germline. The CDR3: CASSLGYGQPQHF. The CDR3 region has the DNA TGTGCCAGCAGCTTGGGATACGGTCAGCCCCAGCATTTT.